This T cell receptor beta chain was sequenced during a study of T cells in women clearing cervical HPV infection. Germline lookup yields CDR1 SGHRS and CDR2 YFSETQ. This CDR3 is built from 14 residues. Trimming removed 2 bases from V and 4 bases from J, with 12 bases in between. Average input was around 1,200 ng genomic DNA for immunoSEQ TCR beta CDR3 amplification. Here immunoSEQ multiplex PCR was the method, and the copy in TCRdb shows in-frame clones only, minus some. The table lists around 35,000 clones. Remarks on this clone: The observed sequence ends 3 residues before the CDR3 terminus, with the missing tail filled in from the germline J gene.

Specimen: blood buffy coat. The chain recombines TRBV5-1 with TRBJ2-5; perhaps TRBD2 as D (6 bases). This receptor was obtained from a woman between 18 and 75 years old with a cervical HPV16 infection that either progressed to CIN3+ or cleared (not recorded which). Partial CDR3 DNA: TGCGCCAGCAGCTTCGGGGAGGTTCTAGAGACC. This gives the protein CASSFGEVLET. The complete CDR3 sequence is CASSFGEVLETQYF.